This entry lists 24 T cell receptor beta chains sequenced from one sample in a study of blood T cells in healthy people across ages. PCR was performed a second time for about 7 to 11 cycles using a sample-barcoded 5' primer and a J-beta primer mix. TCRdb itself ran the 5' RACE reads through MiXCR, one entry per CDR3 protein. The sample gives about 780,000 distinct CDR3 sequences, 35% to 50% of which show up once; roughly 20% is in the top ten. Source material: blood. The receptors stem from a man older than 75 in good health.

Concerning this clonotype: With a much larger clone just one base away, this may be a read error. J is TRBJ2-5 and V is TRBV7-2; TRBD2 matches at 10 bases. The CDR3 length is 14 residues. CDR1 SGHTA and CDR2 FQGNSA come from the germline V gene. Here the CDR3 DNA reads TGTGCCAGCAGCGTAGCAAGCGGGAGGGAGGTGCAGTACTTC. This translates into CASSVASGREVQYF. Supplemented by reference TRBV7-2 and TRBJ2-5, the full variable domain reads GAGVSQSPSNKVTEKGKDVELRCDPISGHTALYWYRQSLGQGLEFLIYFQGNSAPDKSGLPSDRFSAERTGGSVSTLTIQRTQQEDSAVYLCASSVASGREVQYFGPGTRLLVL.

The CDR3 here is CASSVLQRSSYEQYF. CDR3 nucleotide sequence: TGTGCCAGCAGCGTCCTCCAGCGTAGCTCCTACGAGCAGTACTTC. The chain has TRBV9 and TRBJ2-7; D uncertain. The CDR3 is made up of 15 amino acids. The germline V gene has CDR1 SGDLS and CDR2 YYNGEE. Trimming left V 2 bases short and J 0 bases short, with 12 bases between.

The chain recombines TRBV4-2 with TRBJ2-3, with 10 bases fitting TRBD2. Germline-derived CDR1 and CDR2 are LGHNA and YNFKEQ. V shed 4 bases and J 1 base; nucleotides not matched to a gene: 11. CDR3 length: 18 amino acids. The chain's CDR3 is CASSRYSGRDTGTDTQYF. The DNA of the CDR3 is TGTGCCAGCAGCCGATACAGCGGGAGGGATACTGGCACAGATACGCAGTATTTT.

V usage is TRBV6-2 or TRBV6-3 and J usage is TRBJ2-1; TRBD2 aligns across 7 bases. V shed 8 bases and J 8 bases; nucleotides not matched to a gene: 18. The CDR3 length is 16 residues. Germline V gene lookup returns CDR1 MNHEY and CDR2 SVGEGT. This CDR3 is CASSGGRELQQYEQFF. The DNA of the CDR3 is TGTGCCAGCTCGGGAGGCCGGGAACTCCAACAATATGAGCAGTTCTTC.

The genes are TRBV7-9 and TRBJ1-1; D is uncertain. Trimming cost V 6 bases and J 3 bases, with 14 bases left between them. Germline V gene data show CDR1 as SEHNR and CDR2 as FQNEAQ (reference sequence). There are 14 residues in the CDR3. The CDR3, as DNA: TGTGCCAGCAGGCCCACAGAAGAGGACACTGAAGCTTTCTTT. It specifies CASRPTEEDTEAFF.

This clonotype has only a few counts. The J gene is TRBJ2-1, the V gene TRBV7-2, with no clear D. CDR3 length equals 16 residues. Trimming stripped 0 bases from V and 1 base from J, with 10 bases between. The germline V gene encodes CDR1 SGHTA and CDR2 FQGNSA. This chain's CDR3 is CASSLAFAASYNEQFF. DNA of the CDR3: TGTGCCAGCAGCTTAGCGTTTGCGGCTTCCTACAATGAGCAGTTCTTC.

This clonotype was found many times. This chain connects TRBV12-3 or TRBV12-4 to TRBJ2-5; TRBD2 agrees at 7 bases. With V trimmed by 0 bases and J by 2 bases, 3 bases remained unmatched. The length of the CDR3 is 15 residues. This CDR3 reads CASSLAGGGQETQYF. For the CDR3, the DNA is TGTGCCAGCAGTTTAGCGGGCGGGGGTCAAGAGACCCAGTACTTC.

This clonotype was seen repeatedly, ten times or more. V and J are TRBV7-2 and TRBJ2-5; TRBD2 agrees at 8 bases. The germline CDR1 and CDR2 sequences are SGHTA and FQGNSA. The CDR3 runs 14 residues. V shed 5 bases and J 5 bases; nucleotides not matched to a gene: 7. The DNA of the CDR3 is TGTGCCAGCAGCCCCGTAGCGGGAATGGAGACCCAGTACTTC. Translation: CASSPVAGMETQYF. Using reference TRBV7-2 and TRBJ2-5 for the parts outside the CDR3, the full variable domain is GAGVSQSPSNKVTEKGKDVELRCDPISGHTALYWYRQSLGQGLEFLIYFQGNSAPDKSGLPSDRFSAERTGGSVSTLTIQRTQQEDSAVYLCASSPVAGMETQYFGPGTRLLVL.

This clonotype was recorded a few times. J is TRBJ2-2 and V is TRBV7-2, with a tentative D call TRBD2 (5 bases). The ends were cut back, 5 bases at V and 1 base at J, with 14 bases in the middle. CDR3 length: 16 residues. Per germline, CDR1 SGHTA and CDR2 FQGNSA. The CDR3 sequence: CASSRTRSGNTGELFF. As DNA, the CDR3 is TGTGCCAGCAGCCGGACCCGGAGCGGGAACACCGGGGAGCTGTTTTTT. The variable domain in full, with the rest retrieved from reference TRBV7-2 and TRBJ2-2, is GAGVSQSPSNKVTEKGKDVELRCDPISGHTALYWYRQSLGQGLEFLIYFQGNSAPDKSGLPSDRFSAERTGGSVSTLTIQRTQQEDSAVYLCASSRTRSGNTGELFFGEGSRLTVL.

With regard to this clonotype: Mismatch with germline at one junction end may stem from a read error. The CDR3 sequence: CASSLVTGQETQHF. The CDR3 coding sequence is TGTGCCAGCAGCTTAGTTACTGGGCAAGAGACCCAGCACTTC. V gene TRBV11-3 combines with J gene TRBJ2-5, with no clear D. The CDR3 extends over 14 amino acids. CDR1 and CDR2 (germline): SGHNT, YENEEA. Based on the CDR3 plus reference TRBV11-3 and TRBJ2-5, the full variable domain is EAGVVQSPRYKIIEKKQPVAFWCNPISGHNTLYWYLQNLGQGPELLIRYENEEAVDDSQLPKDRFSAERLKGVDSTLKIQPAELGDSAVYLCASSLVTGQETQHFGPGTRLLVL.

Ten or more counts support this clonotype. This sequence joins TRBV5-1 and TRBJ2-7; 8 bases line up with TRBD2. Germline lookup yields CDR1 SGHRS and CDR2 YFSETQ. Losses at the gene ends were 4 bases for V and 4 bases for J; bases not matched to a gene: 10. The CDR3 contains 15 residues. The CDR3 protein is CASSSREGLSYEQYF. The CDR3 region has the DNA TGCGCCAGCAGCAGCCGGGAGGGCCTTAGTTACGAGCAGTACTTC.

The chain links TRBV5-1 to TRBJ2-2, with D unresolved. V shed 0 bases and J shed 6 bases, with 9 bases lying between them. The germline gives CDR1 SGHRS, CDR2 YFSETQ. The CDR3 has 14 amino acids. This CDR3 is CASSLVTASGELFF. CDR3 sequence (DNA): TGCGCCAGCAGCTTGGTCACAGCTTCCGGGGAGCTGTTTTTT.

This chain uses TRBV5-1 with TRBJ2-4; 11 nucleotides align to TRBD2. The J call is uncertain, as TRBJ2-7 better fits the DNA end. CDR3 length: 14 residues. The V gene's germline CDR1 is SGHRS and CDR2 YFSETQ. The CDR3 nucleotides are TGCGCCAGCAGCTTGACTAGCGGGAGTATCGAGCAGTACTTC. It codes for CASSLTSGSIEQYF.

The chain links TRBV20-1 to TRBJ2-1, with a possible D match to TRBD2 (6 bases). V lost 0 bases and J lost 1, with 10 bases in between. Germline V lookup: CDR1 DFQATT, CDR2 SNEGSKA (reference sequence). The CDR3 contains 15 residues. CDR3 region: CSARESSGSYNEQFF. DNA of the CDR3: TGCAGTGCTAGAGAAAGTAGCGGATCCTACAATGAGCAGTTCTTC.

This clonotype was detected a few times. The CDR3 spells CSASSGWGNTEAFF. The CDR3 DNA follows: TGCAGTGCTAGTTCTGGGTGGGGGAACACTGAAGCTTTCTTT. V usage is TRBV20-1 and J usage is TRBJ1-1, with D unclear. Germline V gene data show CDR1 as DFQATT and CDR2 as SNEGSKA (reference sequence). CDR3 length: 14 amino acids. The V end lost 3 bases, the J end lost 1 base, and 12 bases lay between the germline ends.

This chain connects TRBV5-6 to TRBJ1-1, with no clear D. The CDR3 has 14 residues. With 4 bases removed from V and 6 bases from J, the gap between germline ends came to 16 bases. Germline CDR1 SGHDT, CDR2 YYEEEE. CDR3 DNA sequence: TGTGCCAGCAGCCCATCGTTTGGGTTGGCTGAAGCTTTCTTT. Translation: CASSPSFGLAEAFF. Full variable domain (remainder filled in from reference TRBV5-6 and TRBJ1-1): DAGVTQSPTHLIKTRGQQVTLRCSPKSGHDTVSWYQQALGQGPQFIFQYYEEEERQRGNFPDRFSGHQFPNYSSELNVNALLLGDSALYLCASSPSFGLAEAFFGQGTRLTVV.

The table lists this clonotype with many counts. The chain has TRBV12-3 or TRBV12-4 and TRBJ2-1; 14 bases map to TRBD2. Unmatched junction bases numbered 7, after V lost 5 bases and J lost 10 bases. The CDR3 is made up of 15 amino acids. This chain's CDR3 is CASSPGTSGRGEQFF. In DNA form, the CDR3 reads TGTGCCAGCAGTCCCGGGACTAGCGGGAGAGGCGAGCAGTTCTTC.

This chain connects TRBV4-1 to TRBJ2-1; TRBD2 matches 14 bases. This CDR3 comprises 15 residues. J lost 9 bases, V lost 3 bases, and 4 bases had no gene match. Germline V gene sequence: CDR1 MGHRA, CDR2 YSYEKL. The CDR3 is CASSQGLAGVSEQFF. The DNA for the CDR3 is TGCGCCAGCAGCCAGGGACTAGCGGGGGTCAGTGAGCAGTTCTTC.

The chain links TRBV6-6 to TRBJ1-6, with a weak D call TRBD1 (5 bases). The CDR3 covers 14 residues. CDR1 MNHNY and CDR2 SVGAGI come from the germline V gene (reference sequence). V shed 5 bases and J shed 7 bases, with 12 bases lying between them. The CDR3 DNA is TGTGCCAGCAGTACACAGGTTTCCAATTCACCCCTCCACTTT. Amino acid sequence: CASSTQVSNSPLHF.

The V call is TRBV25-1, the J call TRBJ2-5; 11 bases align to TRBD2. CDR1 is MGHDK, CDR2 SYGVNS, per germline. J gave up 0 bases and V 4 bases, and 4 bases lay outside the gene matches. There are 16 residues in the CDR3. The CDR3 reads CASSARLAGHQETQYF. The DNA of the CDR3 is TGTGCCAGCAGTGCCAGACTAGCGGGACACCAAGAGACCCAGTACTTC.

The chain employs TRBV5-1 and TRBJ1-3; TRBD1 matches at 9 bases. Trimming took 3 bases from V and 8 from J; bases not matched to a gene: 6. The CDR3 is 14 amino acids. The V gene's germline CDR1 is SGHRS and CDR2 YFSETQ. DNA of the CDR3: TGCGCCAGCAGCTCCCGGACAGGGGAGGACACCATATATTTT. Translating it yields CASSSRTGEDTIYF.

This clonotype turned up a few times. CDR3 amino acids: CASSRLDEQFF. In DNA form, the CDR3 reads TGTGCCAGCAGCCGTCTTGATGAGCAGTTCTTC. This chain joins TRBV6-1 and TRBJ2-1; D is uncertain. This CDR3 comprises 11 residues. Looked up from germline, CDR1 is MNHNS and CDR2 is SASEGT. Trimming left V 6 bases short and J 8 bases short, with 8 bases between.

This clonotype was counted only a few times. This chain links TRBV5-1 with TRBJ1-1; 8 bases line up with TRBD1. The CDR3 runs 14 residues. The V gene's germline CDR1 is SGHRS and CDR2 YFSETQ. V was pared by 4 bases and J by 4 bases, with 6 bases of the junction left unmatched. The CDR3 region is CASSVQGGSTEAFF. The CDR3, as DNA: TGCGCCAGCAGCGTACAGGGGGGGAGCACTGAAGCTTTCTTT.

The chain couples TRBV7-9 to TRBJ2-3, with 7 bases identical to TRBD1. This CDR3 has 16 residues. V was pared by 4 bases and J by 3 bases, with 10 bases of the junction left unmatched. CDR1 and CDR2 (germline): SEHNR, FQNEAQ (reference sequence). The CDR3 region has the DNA TGTGCCAGCAGCTCACCCAAGGGGGCTAATACAGATACGCAGTATTTT. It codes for CASSSPKGANTDTQYF. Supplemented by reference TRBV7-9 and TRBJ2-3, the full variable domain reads DTGVSQNPRHKITKRGQNVTFRCDPISEHNRLYWYRQTLGQGPEFLTYFQNEAQLEKSRLLSDRFSAERPKGSFSTLEIQRTEQGDSAMYLCASSSPKGANTDTQYFGPGTRLTVL.